This TCR beta chain was documented in a study of blood T cell repertoires in COVID-19. Produced via immunoSEQ multiplex PCR; TCRdb's table is partial and in-frame only. Among some 180,000 clones, around nine tenths were seen once, and the ten largest hold roughly 2.5%. Germline CDR1 is MDHEN and CDR2 is SYDVKM. Trimming removed 10 bases from V and 5 bases from J; junction bases left unmatched: 6. This CDR3 comprises 13 residues. This receptor was identified in a woman at least 80 years old with COVID-19, enrolled during active disease. The rearrangement links TRBV28 to TRBJ1-5, with 9 bases fitting TRBD1. The sample comprised peripheral blood. The CDR3 loop reads CAIWGQGDQPQHF. CDR3 DNA: TGTGCCATCTGGGGACAGGGCGATCAGCCCCAGCATTTT.